Listed below are T cell receptor beta chains from one sample, sequenced in a study of T-cell reconstitution after alpha-beta-depleted transplantation in children. TCRdb re-derived calls from the PCR reads in MiXCR, one entry per CDR3 protein. Among fewer than 700,000 distinct CDR3 sequences listed, around 13% were seen once. The material was PBMCs, mostly from graft donor cells, obtained 360 days after TCRalphabeta/CD19-depleted stem cell transplant. These receptors all stem from a male patient younger than 18 who had a stem cell transplant for acute myeloid leukemia, so the T cells may come from the graft donor. Each CDR3 is given with its conserved first and last residue. The D gene is left open where the match is weak. The listing skips clone size in some rows; elsewhere it reads once, few, many or a size class.

J gene	V gene	clone size	CDR3 length	D gene	CDR3 DNA	CDR3 protein
TRBJ2-7	TRBV18	-	16	-	TGTGCCAGCTCACCAAACATCGCAACCGGTTACTCCGAGCAGTACTTC	CASSPNIATGYSEQYF
TRBJ2-1	TRBV3-1	-	14	-	TGTGCCAGCAGCCACAGGACTACCTACAATGAGCAGTTCTTC	CASSHRTTYNEQFF
TRBJ2-6	TRBV20-1	-	17	-	TGCAGTGCTAGAGATTTAGGGGGGATCTCTGGGGCCAACGTCCTGACTTTC	CSARDLGGISGANVLTF
TRBJ2-5	TRBV25-1	many	15	-	TGTGCCAGCAGTGAATCGAAAGGGGGGAAAGAGACCCAGTACTTC	CASSESKGGKETQYF
TRBJ2-2	TRBV6-5	many	16	TRBD2	TGTGCCAGCAGTTCCATACTAGCGGGATTCGCCGGGGAGCTGTTTTTT	CASSSILAGFAGELFF
TRBJ2-5	TRBV7-6	few	15	-	TGTGCCAGCAGCCCCCCCGGCTTGCTCGGGGAGACCCAGTACTTC	CASSPPGLLGETQYF
TRBJ2-7	TRBV14	many	13	-	TGTGCCAGCAGCCCCCGGACCAACTACGAGCAGTACTTC	CASSPRTNYEQYF
TRBJ1-1	TRBV6-2/TRBV6-3	-	13	-	TGTGCCAGCAGTCCTCGGTCAAACACTGAAGCTTTCTTT	CASSPRSNTEAFF
TRBJ2-3	TRBV28	-	13	-	TGTGCCAGCAGAAACTCGATGACAGATACGCAGTATTTT	CASRNSMTDTQYF
TRBJ2-1	TRBV11-1	-	12	-	TGTGCCAGCAGCTTGGCGAGCGGTGAGCAGTTCTTC	CASSLASGEQFF
TRBJ2-4	TRBV2	-	14	-	TGTGCCAGCCGGACTCCCGGGGCCAAAAACATTCAGTACTTC	CASRTPGAKNIQYF
TRBJ2-5	TRBV6-5	few	12	-	TGTGCCAACTCGGACCGGCAAGAGACCCAGTACTTC	CANSDRQETQYF
TRBJ2-2	TRBV4-2	few	15	TRBD2	TGTGCTAGCAGCCATTCCGGGACTAGCTTTAGGGAGCTGTTTTTT	CASSHSGTSFRELFF
TRBJ1-3	TRBV28	-	13	-	TGTGCCAGCAGGAGGGGAAATGGAAACACCATATATTTT	CASRRGNGNTIYF